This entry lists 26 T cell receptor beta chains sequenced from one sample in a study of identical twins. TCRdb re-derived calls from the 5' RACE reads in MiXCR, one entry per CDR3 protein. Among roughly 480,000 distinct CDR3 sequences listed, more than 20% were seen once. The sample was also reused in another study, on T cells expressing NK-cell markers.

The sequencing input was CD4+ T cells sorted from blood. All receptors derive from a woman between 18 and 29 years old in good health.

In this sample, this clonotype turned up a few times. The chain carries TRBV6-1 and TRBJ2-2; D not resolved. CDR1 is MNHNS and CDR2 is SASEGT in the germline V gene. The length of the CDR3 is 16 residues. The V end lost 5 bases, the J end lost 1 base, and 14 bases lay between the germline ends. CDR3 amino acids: CASSLNPPGNTGELFF. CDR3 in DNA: TGTGCCAGCAGTCTAAACCCCCCTGGGAACACCGGGGAGCTGTTTTTT.

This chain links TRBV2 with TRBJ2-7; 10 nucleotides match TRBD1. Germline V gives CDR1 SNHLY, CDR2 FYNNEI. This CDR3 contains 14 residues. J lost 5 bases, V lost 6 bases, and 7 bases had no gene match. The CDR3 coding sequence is TGTGCCAGCAGGTCCGGGACAGGGGACGACGAGCAGTACTTC. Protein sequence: CASRSGTGDDEQYF.

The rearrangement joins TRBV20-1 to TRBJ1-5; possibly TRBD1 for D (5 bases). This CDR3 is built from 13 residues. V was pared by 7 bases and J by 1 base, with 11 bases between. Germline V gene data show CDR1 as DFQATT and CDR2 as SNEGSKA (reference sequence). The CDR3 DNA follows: TGCAGTGGCCTCCGGGACAGCAATCAGCCCCAGCATTTT. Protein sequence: CSGLRDSNQPQHF.

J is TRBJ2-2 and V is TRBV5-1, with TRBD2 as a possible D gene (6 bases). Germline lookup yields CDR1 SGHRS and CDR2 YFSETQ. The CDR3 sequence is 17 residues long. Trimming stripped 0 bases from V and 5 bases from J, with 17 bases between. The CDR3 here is CASSLGAHGGVTGELFF. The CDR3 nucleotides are TGCGCCAGCAGCTTGGGTGCCCACGGGGGAGTTACCGGGGAGCTGTTTTTT.

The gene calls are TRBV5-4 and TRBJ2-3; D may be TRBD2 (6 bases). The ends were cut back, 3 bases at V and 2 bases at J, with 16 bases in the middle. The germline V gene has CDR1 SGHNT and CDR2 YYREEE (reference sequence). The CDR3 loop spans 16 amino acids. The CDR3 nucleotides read TGTGCCAGCAGCTCCTGGGCGGGGTCAGACACAGATACGCAGTATTTT. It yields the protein CASSSWAGSDTDTQYF. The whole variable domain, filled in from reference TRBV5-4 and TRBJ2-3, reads ETGVTQSPTHLIKTRGQQVTLRCSSQSGHNTVSWYQQALGQGPQFIFQYYREEENGRGNFPPRFSGLQFPNYSSELNVNALELDDSALYLCASSSWAGSDTDTQYFGPGTRLTVL.

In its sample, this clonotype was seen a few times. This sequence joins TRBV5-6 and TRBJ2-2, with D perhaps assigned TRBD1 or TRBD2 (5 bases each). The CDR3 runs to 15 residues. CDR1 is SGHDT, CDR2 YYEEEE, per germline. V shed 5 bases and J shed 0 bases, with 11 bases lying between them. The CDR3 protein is CASRTGRTNTGELFF. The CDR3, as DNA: TGTGCCAGCAGAACGGGACGGACGAACACCGGGGAGCTGTTTTTT.

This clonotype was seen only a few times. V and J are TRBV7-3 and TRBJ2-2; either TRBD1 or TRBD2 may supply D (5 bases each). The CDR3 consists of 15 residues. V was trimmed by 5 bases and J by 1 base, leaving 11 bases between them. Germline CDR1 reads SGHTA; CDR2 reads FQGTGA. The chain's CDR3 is CASSPWDRNTGELFF. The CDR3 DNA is TGTGCCAGCAGCCCTTGGGACCGGAACACCGGGGAGCTGTTTTTT. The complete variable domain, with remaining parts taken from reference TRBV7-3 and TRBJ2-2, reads GAGVSQTPSNKVTEKGKYVELRCDPISGHTALYWYRQSLGQGPEFLIYFQGTGAADDSGLPNDRFFAVRPEGSVSTLKIQRTERGDSAVYLCASSPWDRNTGELFFGEGSRLTVL.

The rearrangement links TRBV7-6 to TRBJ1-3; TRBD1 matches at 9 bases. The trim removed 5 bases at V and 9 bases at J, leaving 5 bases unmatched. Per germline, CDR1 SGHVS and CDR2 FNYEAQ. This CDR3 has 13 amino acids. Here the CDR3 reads CASSEDRGSTIYF. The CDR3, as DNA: TGTGCCAGCAGCGAAGACAGGGGGAGCACCATATATTTT.

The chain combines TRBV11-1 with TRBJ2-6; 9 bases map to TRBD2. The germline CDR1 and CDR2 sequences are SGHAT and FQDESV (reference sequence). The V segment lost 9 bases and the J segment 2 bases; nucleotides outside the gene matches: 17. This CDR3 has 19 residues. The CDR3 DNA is TGTGCCAGTCCAGGGTTTCAGCGGGAGGTCTTGGCTGGGGCCAACGTCCTGACTTTC. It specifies CASPGFQREVLAGANVLTF.

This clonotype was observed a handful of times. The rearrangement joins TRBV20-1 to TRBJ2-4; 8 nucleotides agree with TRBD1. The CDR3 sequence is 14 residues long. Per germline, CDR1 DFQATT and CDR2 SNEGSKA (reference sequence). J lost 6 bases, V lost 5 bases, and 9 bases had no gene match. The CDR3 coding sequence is TGCAGTGCTGGGAGTCCAGGGGGCGCAAACATTCAGTACTTC. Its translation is CSAGSPGGANIQYF.

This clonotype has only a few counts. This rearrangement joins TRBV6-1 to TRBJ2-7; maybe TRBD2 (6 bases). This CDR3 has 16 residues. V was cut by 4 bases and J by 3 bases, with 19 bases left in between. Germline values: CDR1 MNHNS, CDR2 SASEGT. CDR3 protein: CASSGLRDSAYYEQYF. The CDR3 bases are TGTGCCAGCAGTGGCCTACGGGACTCTGCCTACTACGAGCAGTACTTC.

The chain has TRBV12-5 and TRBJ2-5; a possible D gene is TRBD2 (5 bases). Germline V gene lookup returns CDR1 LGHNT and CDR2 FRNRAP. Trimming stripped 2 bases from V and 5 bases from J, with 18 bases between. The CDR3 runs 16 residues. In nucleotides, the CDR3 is TGTGCTAGTGGTTTGCCAATCGGGGATTCCAGGGAGACCCAGTACTTC. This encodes CASGLPIGDSRETQYF.

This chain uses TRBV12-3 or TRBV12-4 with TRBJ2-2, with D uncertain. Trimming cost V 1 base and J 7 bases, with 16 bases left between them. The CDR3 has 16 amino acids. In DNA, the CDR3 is TGTGCCAGCAGTTTAGTTCACACCTCCGACGGCGGGGAGCTGTTTTTT. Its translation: CASSLVHTSDGGELFF.

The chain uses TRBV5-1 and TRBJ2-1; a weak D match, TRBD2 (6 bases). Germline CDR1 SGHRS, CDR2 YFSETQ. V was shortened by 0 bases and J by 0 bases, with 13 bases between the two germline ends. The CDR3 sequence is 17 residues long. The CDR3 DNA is TGCGCCAGCAGCTTGGGGGGACTGAGGAACTCCTACAATGAGCAGTTCTTC. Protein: CASSLGGLRNSYNEQFF.

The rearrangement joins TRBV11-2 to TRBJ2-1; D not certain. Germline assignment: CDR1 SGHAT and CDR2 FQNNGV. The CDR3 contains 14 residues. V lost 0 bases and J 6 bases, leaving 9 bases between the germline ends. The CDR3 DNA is TGTGCCAGCAGCTTAGATTGGGTGGGCAATGAGCAGTTCTTC. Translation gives CASSLDWVGNEQFF.

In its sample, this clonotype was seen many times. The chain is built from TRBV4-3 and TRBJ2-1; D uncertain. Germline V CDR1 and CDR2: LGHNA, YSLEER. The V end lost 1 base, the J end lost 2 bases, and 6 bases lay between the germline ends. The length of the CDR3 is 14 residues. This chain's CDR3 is CASSQVMAYNEQFF. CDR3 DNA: TGCGCCAGCAGCCAAGTAATGGCCTACAATGAGCAGTTCTTC.

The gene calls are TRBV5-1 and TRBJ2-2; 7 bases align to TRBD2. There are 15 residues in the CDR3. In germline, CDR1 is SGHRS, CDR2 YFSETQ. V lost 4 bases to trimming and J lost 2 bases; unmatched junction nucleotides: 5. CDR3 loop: CASSTTSSNTGELFF. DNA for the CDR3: TGCGCCAGCAGCACGACTAGCTCTAACACCGGGGAGCTGTTTTTT.

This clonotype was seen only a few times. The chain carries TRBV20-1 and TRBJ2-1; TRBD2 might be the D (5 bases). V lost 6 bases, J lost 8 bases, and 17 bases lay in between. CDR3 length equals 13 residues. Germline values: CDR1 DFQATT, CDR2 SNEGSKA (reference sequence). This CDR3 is CSAADSARDEQFF. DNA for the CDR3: TGCAGTGCCGCGGACTCCGCTCGGGATGAGCAGTTCTTC.

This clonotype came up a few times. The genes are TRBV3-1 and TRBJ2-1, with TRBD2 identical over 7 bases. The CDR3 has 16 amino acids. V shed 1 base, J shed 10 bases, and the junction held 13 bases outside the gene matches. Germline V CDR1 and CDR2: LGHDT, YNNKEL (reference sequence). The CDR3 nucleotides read TGTGCCAGCAGCCAAGTGACAGCGGGACCCACCGGGGAGCAGTTCTTC. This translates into CASSQVTAGPTGEQFF.

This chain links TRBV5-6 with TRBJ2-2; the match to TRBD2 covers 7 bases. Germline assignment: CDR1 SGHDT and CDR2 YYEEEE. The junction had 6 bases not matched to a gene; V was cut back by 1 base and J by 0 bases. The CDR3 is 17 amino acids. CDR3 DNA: TGTGCCAGCAGCTTGCGGCTACGGGGGGCGAACACCGGGGAGCTGTTTTTT. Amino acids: CASSLRLRGANTGELFF.

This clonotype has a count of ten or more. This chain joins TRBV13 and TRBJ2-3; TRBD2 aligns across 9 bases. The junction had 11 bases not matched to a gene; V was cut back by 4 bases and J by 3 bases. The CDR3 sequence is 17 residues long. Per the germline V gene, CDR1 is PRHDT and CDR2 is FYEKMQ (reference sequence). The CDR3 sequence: CASSSPPGLAVTDTQYF. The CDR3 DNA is TGTGCCAGCAGCTCCCCTCCGGGACTAGCCGTAACAGATACGCAGTATTTT.

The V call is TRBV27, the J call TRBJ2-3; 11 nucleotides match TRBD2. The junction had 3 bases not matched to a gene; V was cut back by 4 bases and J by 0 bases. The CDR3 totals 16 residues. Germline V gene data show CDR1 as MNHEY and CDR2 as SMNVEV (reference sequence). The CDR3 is CASSSSGGTSTDTQYF. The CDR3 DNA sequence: TGTGCCAGCAGTTCTAGCGGGGGGACCAGCACAGATACGCAGTATTTT.

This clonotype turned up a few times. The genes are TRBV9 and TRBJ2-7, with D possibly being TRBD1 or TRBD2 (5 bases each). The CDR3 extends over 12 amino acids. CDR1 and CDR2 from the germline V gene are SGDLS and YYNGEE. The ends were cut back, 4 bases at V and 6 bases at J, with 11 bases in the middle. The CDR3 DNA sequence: TGTGCCAGCAGCACAGCTGGGGGCGAGCAGTACTTC. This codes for CASSTAGGEQYF.

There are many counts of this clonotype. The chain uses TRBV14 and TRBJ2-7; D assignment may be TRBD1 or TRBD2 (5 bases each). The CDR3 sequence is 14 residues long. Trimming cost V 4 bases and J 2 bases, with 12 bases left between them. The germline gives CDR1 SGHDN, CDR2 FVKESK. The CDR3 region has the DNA TGTGCCAGCAGCCCGGCACGGGGACCCTACGAGCAGTACTTC. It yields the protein CASSPARGPYEQYF.

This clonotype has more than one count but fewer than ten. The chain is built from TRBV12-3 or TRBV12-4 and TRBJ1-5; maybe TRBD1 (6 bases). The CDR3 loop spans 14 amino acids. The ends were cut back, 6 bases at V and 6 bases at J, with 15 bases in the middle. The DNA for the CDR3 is TGTGCCAGCAGGCTCGACAGGTGGGGTCAGCCCCAGCATTTT. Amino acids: CASRLDRWGQPQHF.

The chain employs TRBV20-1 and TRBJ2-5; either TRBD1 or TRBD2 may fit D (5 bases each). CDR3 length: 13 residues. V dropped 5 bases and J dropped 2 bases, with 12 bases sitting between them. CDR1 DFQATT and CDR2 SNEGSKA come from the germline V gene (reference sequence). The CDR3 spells CSAGGAGQETQYF. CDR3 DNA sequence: TGCAGTGCTGGGGGAGCCGGGCAAGAGACCCAGTACTTC.